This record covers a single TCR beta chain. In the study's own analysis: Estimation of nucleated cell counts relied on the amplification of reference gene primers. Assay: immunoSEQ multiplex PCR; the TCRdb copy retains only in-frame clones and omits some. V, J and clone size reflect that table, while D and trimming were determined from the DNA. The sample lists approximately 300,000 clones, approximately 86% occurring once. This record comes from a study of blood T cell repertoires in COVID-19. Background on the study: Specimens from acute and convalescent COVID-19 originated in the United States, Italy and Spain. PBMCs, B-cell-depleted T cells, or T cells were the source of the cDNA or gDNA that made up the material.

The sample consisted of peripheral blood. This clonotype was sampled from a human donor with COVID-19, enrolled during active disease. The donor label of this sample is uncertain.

The CDR3 is CASSQGASSYNSPLHF. Here the CDR3 DNA reads TGTGCCAGCAGCCAAGGAGCGAGCTCCTATAATTCACCCCTCCACTTT. The rearrangement links TRBV3-1 (or the pseudogene TRBV3-2) to TRBJ1-6; the D is unclear. The V end lost 1 base, the J end lost 0 bases, and 7 bases lay between the germline ends. This CDR3 spans 16 amino acids. Germline CDR1 reads LGHDT; CDR2 reads YNNKEL (reference sequence).